Only a few counts were recorded for the clone carrying this T cell receptor (beta chain). The data are from a study of blood T cell repertoires in COVID-19. Study summary: The study drew acute and convalescent COVID-19 samples from the United States, Italy and Spain. PBMCs, B-cell-depleted T cells, or T cells were the source of the cDNA or gDNA that made up the material.

There are 16 residues in the CDR3. Trimming pared 1 base from V and 0 bases from J, leaving 11 bases between. CDR1 and CDR2 from the germline V gene are MGHRA and YSYEKL. Original handling: Researchers report that nucleated cell counts were estimated from reference gene primer amplification. The method was immunoSEQ multiplex PCR; TCRdb's version includes in-frame clones alone and lacks a portion of them. V and J calls and clone size are as listed in that table; D and trimming were resolved from the DNA. The sample shows more than 150,000 clones, roughly 86% of them seen only once. V is TRBV4-1 and J is TRBJ2-3; D perhaps matches TRBD2 (5 bases). Material for sequencing was peripheral blood. The clonotype was recovered from a man aged 35 to 55 with active or convalescent COVID-19. Here the CDR3 reads CASSQGTSISTDTQYF. The DNA for the CDR3 is TGCGCCAGCAGCCAAGGGACTTCGATTAGCACAGATACGCAGTATTTT.